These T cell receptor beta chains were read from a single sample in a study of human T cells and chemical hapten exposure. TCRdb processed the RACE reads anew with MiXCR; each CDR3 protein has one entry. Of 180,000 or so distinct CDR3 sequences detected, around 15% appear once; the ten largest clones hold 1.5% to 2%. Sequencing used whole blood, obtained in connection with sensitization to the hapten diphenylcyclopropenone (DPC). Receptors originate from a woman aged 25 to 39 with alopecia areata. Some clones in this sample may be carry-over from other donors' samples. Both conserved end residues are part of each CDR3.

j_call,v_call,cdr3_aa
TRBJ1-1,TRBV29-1,CSVEPSNTEAFF
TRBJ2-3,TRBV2,CASSELAQDTQYF
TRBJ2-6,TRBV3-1,CASSQVGTGISGANVLTF
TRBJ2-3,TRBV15,CATSLQGAGPDTQYF
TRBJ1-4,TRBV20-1,CSAIWTTLATNEKLFF
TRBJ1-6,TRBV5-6,CASSLRRDYSPLHF
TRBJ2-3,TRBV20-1,CSASILETDTQYF
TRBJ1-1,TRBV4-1,CASSQGQYTEAFF
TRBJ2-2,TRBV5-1,CASSLAERGPTGELFF
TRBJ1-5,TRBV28,CASSHGEDSRMGNQPQHF
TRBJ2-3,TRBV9,CASSVDPSGGAKDTQYF